This record concerns one TCR beta chain sequence. Its binding antigen is unknown. No base quality values were provided; no much bigger clone lies one nucleotide off. TCRbeta CDR3 regions were amplified from genomic DNA using the immunoSEQ Assay, a bias-controlled multiplex PCR. For the original study's pipeline: The number of nucleated cells in each sample was estimated from the amplification of reference gene primers within the assay. To quantify the absolute abundance of each unique TCRbeta CDR3 rearrangement, sequence reads were collapsed and filtered. For each sample, productive Simpson clonality was calculated as the square root of Simpson's diversity index across productive rearrangements. This immuneACCESS table, as held by TCRdb, lists in-frame sequences with V and J called but not all clones. Of the missing ones, under half trace to an unresolved V gene in checked studies; the others have no known cause. The V and J calls and clone size were taken over from that table, and D and trimming were inferred from the DNA. This sample is represented by some 76,000 clones; over 75% of them were singletons. Clones ranked in the top ten supply about a tenth of the sample.

The germline V gene yields LGHNA for CDR1 and YNFKEQ for CDR2. V loses 1 base of germline sequence and J loses 6 bases, and the interval between the two ends is 7 bases. Including the terminal cysteine and phenylalanine, the CDR3 comprises 13 residues. The sequence is cut down to CDR3 DNA, 39 bases in frame from base 1. Collaborating institutions collected whole blood in K2EDTA tubes following their own protocols. Collaborator samples were shipped for TCRbeta analysis as frozen whole blood, isolated PBMCs, or DNA extracted from either sample type. The sample originates from a study of blood T cell repertoires in COVID-19 (dated by TCRdb to about 2020). In the study overall: The collaborator samples originated in the United States, Italy and Spain and spanned the acute and convalescent phases of COVID-19. HLA class I and class II types, where available, came from metadata supplied by the sample provider rather than from assay-based typing. Nearly every sample came with metadata listing a de-identified subject ID, COVID-19 status, age in years and sex. The repertoires were made available in a free public database intended to serve as a resource for research on the immune response to SARS-CoV-2. Deeply sampled blood TCRbeta repertoires from subjects exposed to, actively infected with, or recovered from COVID-19 were included in the dataset. The samples were drawn from the first 160 participants of the ongoing ImmuneRACE study and from 1,254 subjects provided by 6 global collaborators. The material from the prospective study consisted of cDNA or gDNA derived from T cells, B-cell-depleted T cells, or PBMCs. Summary of the overall study and its limitations: Clinical and demographic metadata were provided uncurated, with the amount varying by source and participant.

Recombination linked TRBV4-2 to TRBJ2-1, with no confidently assigned D gene. Sequenced input: peripheral blood. This sequence originates from a woman aged 18-29 years with acute or convalescent COVID-19. The DNA sequence follows: TGTGCCAGCAGCCAAGTCCTGTCCAATGAGCAGTTCTTC. The resulting protein is CASSQVLSNEQFF.